The T cell receptor (beta chain) under discussion was sequenced for a study of cytomegalovirus exposure and HLA in healthy donors. Study in general: The Caucasian-associated ancestry cluster contained around four fifths of the approximately 410 genotyped donors. Study observations and caveats: Later genetic work tied a missense DCLRE1C variant to beta-chain V and J trimming. In vitro work confirmed that a few CMV-associated chains recognize CMV antigens. Across donors, sequencing depth was assumed by presence/absence analyses to be roughly uniform.

Germline V gene lookup returns CDR1 SGHRS and CDR2 YFSETQ. The J segment lost 4 bases and the V segment lost 2 bases, leaving 5 bases of the junction unmatched. The CDR3 runs 15 residues. The PCR used 60 Vbeta and 13 Jbeta primers. Method: immunoSEQ multiplex PCR; TCRdb's copy keeps in-frame clones and lacks some. Of roughly 97,000 clones detected, roughly four fifths appear once; the ten largest clones hold about 5%. This clone was seen once. Its antigen is not known. Other DNA sequences within the sample encode an identical CDR3. The V gene is TRBV5-1, the J gene TRBJ1-5; 8 bases fit TRBD1. Material: PBMCs. The receptor was derived from a middle-aged man in good health and CMV-seropositive. CDR3 DNA sequence: TGCGCCAGCAGCTTCGGGACAGGCGGTAATCAGCCCCAGCATTTT. Its protein is CASSFGTGGNQPQHF.